The sequence of this T cell receptor beta chain was determined in a study of ipilimumab plus nivolumab after autologous stem cell transplantation. Study background: Patients received a median of roughly five ipilimumab and about 8 nivolumab doses.

The germline V and J ends were trimmed by 2 bases and 0 bases, with 14 bases remaining between them. The CDR3 runs to 17 residues. Per germline, CDR1 PRHDT and CDR2 FYEKMQ (reference sequence). Checkpoint therapy with ipilimumab 1 mg/kg began 14 to 28 days after transplant. Profiling relied on immunoSEQ multiplex PCR, and the TCRdb table lists in-frame clones only, not all of them. Among about 15,000 clones listed, roughly 74% were seen once. The chain joins TRBV13 to TRBJ1-3; D unresolved. This clonotype was obtained from a male donor with primary mediastinal lymphoma. The sample consisted of PBMCs, taken in a trial of ipilimumab plus nivolumab as post-transplant consolidation. The CDR3 bases are TGTGCCAGCAGCTTAACACTCGAGATCAGCTCTGGAAACACCATATATTTT. Protein product: CASSLTLEISSGNTIYF.